Below, one T cell receptor (beta chain) is given with its context. As yet, its antigen is unknown. Germline values: CDR1 DFQATT, CDR2 SNEGSKA (reference sequence). This CDR3 comprises 17 residues. V gave up 0 bases and J gave up 0 bases; unmatched junction bases: 11. This record comes from a study of spatial heterogeneity in lung cancer. Time point here: sample taken at primary tumor resection. Tumor, nontumor lung or frozen PBMC supplied whole RNA, sequenced without sorting. Study results and limitations: Mutation tallies in tumors tracked expanded intratumoral alpha and beta TCR counts. Counts for ubiquitous and regional expanded TCRs went along with ubiquitous and regional nonsynonymous mutations, respectively.

TCRdb ran MiXCR on the 5' RACE reads and lists one entry per CDR3 protein. Here the sample spans approximately 25,000 distinct CDR3 sequences, roughly 9% being singletons. The clonotype originates from a male donor with early-stage non-small cell lung cancer. The gene calls are TRBV20-1 and TRBJ2-7, with 7 bases matching TRBD1. The sequencing here drew on lung tumor tissue, taken at surgery. The CDR3 reads CSARERSGTASSYEQYF. The CDR3 DNA sequence: TGCAGTGCTAGAGAGCGCTCCGGGACAGCGAGCTCCTACGAGCAGTACTTC.